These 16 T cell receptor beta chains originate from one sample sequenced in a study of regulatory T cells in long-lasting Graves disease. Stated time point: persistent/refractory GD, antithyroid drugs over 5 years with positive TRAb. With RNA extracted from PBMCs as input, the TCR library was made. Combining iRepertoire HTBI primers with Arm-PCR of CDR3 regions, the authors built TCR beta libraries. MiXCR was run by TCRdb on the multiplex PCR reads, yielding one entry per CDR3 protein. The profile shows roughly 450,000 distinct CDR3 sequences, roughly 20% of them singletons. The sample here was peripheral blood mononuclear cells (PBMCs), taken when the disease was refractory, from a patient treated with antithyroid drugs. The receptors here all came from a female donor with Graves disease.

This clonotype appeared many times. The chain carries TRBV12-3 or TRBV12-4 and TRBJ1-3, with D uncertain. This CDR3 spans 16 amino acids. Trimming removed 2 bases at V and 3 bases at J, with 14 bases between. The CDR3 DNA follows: TGTGCCAGCAGTTTACAGGCCCGGGGAGTTGGAAACACCATATATTTT. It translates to CASSLQARGVGNTIYF.

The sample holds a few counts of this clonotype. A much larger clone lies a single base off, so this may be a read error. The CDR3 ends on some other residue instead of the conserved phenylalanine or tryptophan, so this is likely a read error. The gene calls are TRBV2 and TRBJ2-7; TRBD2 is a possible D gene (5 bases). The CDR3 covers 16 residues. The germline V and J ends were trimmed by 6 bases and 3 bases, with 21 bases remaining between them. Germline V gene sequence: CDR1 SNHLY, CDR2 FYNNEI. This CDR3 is CASSQDWTREHYEQYL. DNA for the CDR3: TGTGCCAGCAGCCAGGACTGGACCCGAGAACACTACGAGCAGTACCTC.

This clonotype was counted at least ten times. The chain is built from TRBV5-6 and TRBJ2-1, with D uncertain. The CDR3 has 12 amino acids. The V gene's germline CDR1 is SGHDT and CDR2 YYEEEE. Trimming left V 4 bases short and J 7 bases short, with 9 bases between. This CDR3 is CASSPGGNEQFF. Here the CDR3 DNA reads TGTGCCAGCAGCCCCGGTGGGAATGAGCAGTTCTTC.

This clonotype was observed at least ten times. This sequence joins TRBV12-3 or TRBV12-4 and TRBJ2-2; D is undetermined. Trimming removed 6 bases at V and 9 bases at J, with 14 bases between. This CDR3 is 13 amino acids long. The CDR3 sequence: CASRKEIVRELFF. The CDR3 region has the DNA TGTGCCAGCAGAAAGGAGATAGTCAGGGAGCTGTTTTTT.

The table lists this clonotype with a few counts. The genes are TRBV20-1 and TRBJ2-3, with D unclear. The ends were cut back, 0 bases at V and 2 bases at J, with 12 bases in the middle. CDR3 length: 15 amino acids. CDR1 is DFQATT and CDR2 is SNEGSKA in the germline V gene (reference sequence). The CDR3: CSARDPIGDTDTQYF. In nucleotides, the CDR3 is TGCAGTGCTAGAGACCCCATAGGAGACACAGATACGCAGTATTTT.

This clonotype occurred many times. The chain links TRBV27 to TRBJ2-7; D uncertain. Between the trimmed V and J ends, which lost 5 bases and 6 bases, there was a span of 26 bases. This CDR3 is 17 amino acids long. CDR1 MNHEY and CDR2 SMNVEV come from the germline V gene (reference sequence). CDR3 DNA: TGTGCCAGCAGTCCCCGCGGTGTTACGACAACCTACACCGAGCAGTACTTC. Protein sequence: CASSPRGVTTTYTEQYF.

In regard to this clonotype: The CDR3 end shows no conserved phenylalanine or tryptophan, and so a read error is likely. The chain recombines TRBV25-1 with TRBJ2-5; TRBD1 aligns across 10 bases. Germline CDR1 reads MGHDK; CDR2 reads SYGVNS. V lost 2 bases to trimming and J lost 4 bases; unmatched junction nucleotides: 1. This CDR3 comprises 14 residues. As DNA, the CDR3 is TGTGCCAGCAGTGAAAGGACAGGGGGAGAGACCCAGTACTCC. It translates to CASSERTGGETQYS.

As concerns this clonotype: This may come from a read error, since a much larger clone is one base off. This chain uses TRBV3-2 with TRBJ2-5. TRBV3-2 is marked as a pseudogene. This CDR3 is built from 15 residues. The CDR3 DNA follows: TGTGCCGGCAGCCAAGATCAACAGACCCAAGAGACCCAGTACTTC. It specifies CAGSQDQQTQETQYF.

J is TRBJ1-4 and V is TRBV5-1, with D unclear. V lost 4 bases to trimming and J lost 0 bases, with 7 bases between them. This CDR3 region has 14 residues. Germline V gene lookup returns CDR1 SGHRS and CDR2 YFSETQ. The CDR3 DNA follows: TGCGCCAGCAGCAGCATATCAACTAATGAAAAACTGTTTTTT. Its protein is CASSSISTNEKLFF.

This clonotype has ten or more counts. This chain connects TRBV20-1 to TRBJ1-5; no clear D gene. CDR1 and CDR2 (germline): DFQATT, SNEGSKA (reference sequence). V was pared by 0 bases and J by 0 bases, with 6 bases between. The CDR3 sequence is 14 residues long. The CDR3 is CSARDRSSNQPQHF. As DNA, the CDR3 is TGCAGTGCTAGAGATAGGTCTAGCAATCAGCCCCAGCATTTT.

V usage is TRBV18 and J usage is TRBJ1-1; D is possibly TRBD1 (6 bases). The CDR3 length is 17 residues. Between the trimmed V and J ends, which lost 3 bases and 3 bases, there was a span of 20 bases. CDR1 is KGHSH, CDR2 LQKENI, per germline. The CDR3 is CASSPPWGAGEDTEAFF. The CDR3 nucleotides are TGTGCCAGCTCACCCCCATGGGGGGCTGGTGAGGACACTGAAGCTTTCTTT.

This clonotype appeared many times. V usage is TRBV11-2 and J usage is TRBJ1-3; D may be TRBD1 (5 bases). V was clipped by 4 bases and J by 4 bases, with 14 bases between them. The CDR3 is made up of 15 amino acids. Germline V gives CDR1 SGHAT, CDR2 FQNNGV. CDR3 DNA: TGTGCCAGCAGCTGGGACGGCGGGAAGGGAAACACCATATATTTT. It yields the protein CASSWDGGKGNTIYF.

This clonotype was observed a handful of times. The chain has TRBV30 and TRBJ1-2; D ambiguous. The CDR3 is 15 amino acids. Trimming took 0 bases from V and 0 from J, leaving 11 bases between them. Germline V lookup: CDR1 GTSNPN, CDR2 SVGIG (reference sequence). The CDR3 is CAWSVAGLANYGYTF. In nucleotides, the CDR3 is TGTGCCTGGAGTGTAGCAGGTCTTGCTAACTATGGCTACACCTTC.

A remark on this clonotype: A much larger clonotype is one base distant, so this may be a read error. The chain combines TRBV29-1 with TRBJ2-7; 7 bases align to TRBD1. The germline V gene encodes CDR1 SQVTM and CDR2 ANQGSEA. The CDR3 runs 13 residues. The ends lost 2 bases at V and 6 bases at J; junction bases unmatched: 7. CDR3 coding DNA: TGCAGCGTTGAATACGGGACAGACTGCGAGCAGTACTTC. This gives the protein CSVEYGTDCEQYF.

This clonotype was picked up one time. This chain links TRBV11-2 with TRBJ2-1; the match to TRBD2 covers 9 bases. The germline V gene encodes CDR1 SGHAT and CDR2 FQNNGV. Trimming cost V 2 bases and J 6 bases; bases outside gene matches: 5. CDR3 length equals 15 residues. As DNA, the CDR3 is TGTGCCAGCAGCTTACCCCTAGCGGGACCCAATGAGCAGTTCTTC. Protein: CASSLPLAGPNEQFF. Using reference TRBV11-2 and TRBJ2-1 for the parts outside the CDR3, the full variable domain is EAGVAQSPRYKIIEKRQSVAFWCNPISGHATLYWYQQILGQGPKLLIQFQNNGVVDDSQLPKDRFSAERLKGVDSTLKIQPAKLEDSAVYLCASSLPLAGPNEQFFGPGTRLTVL.

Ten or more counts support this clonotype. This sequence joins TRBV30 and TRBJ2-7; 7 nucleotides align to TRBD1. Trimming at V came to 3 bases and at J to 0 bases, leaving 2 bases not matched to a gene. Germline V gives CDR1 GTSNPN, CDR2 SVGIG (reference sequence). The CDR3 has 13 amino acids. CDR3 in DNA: TGTGCCTGGAGAGGGGGCCTCTCCTACGAGCAGTACTTC. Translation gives CAWRGGLSYEQYF.